Listed here is a single T cell receptor (beta chain). The antigen is undetermined. V lost 3 bases to trimming and J lost 3 bases, with 14 bases between them. The CDR3 is 15 amino acids. CDR1 and CDR2 from the germline V gene are SGHAT and FQNNGV. The source of the sample is a study of shared clonotypes between healthy human individuals. General study findings and limits: The sampled material consisted only of blood, and tissue repertoires are likely to differ. Sequencing depth was expected to affect clonotype sharing among donors.

In replicate PCRs of sorted subsets, approximately 210 ng DNA, tens of thousands of T cell genomes, was used. Sequencing used immunoSEQ multiplex PCR; TCRdb keeps in-frame clones, though not all of them. The repertoire holds nearly 600,000 clones, roughly 95% seen once, with approximately 0.1% in the top ten. Terminally differentiated effector memory CD45RA+ cells were excluded from the naive CD8 cells, which were CD45RO-negative and positively selected for CCR7. Those who donated were healthy HIV-negative adults, with no recent acute infections or vaccinations reported. The sequence derives from a woman under 40 in good health. The specimen was naive CD8+ T cells sorted from blood. The chain carries TRBV11-2 and TRBJ2-5; D is uncertain. This chain's CDR3 is CASSFTPVREETQYF. The CDR3, as DNA: TGTGCCAGCAGCTTCACCCCGGTCCGAGAAGAGACCCAGTACTTC.